This record looks at one T cell receptor beta chain sequence and its context. The antigen is not known. 60 Vbeta and 13 Jbeta primers were used in PCR. Sequencing was performed with immunoSEQ multiplex PCR; in TCRdb, only in-frame clones are kept and a portion is missing. The table includes 110,000 to 150,000 clones, roughly 70% detected once. This record comes from a study of cytomegalovirus exposure and HLA in healthy donors. Study-wide points: When analyzed later, a missense DCLRE1C variant was found to be linked to TCR beta V- and J-gene trimming. A previous analysis found most TCR beta V segments productive roughly 87% or roughly 30% of the time.

The germline V and J ends were trimmed by 3 bases and 1 base, with 13 bases remaining between them. Germline values: CDR1 SGHVS, CDR2 FQNEAQ. The CDR3 totals 15 residues. The receptor's source is a man aged 25 to 45 in good health and CMV-seronegative. The chain couples TRBV7-8 to TRBJ2-7; D may be TRBD1 (6 bases). The specimen sequenced was PBMCs. For the CDR3, the DNA is TGTGCCAGCAGCTTTTCTGGGGGCCATTCCTACGAGCAGTACTTC. It yields the protein CASSFSGGHSYEQYF.